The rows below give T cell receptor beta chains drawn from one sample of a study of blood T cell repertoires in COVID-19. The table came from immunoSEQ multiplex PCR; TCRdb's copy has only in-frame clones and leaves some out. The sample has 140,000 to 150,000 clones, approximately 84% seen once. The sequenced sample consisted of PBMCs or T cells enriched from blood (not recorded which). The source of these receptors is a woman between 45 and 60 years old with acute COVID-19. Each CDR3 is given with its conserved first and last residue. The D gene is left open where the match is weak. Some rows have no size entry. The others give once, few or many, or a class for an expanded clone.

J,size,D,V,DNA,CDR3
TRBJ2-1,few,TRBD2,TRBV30,TGTGCCTGGAGGAGCGGGAGGGTGAATGAGCAGTTCTTC,CAWRSGRVNEQFF
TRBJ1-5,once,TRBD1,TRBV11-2,TGTGCCAGCAGCCTCGACAGGGTCGGCCAGCCCCAGCATTTT,CASSLDRVGQPQHF
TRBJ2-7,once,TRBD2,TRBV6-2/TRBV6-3,TGTGCCAGCAGCTCCGGGGCGACTAGCGGGAGTCACTACGAGCAGTACTTC,CASSSGATSGSHYEQYF
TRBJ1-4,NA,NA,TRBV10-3,TGTGCCATCAGTGAGTCAACTCGAGGAGGCGCTGAAAAACTGTTTTTT,CAISESTRGGAEKLFF
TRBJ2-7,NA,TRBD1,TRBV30,TGTGCCTGGACCCCGGGACAGGGTGGCTCCTACGAGCAGTACTTC,CAWTPGQGGSYEQYF
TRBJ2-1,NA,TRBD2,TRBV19,TGTGCCAGTACTAGGGGACTAGTCGGGGGGGCCTACAATGAGCAGTTCTTC,CASTRGLVGGAYNEQFF
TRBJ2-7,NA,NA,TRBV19,TGTGCCAGTAGTATAGCGGGACTTTACTACGAGCAGTACTTC,CASSIAGLYYEQYF
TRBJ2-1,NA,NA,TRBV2,TGTGCCAGCAGTGAAGCGCTAGAAATTACCTACAATGAGCAGTTCTTC,CASSEALEITYNEQFF
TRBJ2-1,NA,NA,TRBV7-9,TGTGCCAGCAGCTCGTCCAGCGGGCAGTTCTTC,CASSSSSGQFF
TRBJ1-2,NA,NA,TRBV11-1,TGTGCCAGCAGCTTATACGGGGGGATGAGCGGCTACACCTTC,CASSLYGGMSGYTF
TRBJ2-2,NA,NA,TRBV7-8,TGTGCCAGCAGCTTAATGATCAGCGCCGGGGAGCTGTTTTTT,CASSLMISAGELFF
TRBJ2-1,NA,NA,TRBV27,TGTGCCAGCAGGCCCACACAAGAAGACTACAATGAGCAGTTCTTC,CASRPTQEDYNEQFF
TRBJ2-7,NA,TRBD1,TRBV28,TGTGCCAGCAGAACCCGCGACAGGGCCCCGGGTGAGCAGTACTTC,CASRTRDRAPGEQYF
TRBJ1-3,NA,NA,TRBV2,TGTGCCAGTAGATTCACGAGATCTGGAAACACCATATATTTT,CASRFTRSGNTIYF
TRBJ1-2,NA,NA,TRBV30,TGTGCCTATGATTTCCGGGTTCGGGGAGGGTATGGCTACACCTTC,CAYDFRVRGGYGYTF
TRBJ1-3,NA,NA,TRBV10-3,TGTGCCATCAGTGGGACAGCGTCTTCTGGAAACACCATATATTTT,CAISGTASSGNTIYF
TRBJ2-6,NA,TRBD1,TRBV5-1,TGCGCCAGCAGCCCGGGACAGAGCTGGGCCAACGTCCTGACTTTC,CASSPGQSWANVLTF
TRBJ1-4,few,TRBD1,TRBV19,TGTGCCAGTAGAGGGACAGGGGACTCTGGTGAAAAACTGTTTTTT,CASRGTGDSGEKLFF
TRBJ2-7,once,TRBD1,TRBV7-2,TGTGCCAGCAGCCAACCACAGGGGATCCACGAGCAGTACTTC,CASSQPQGIHEQYF
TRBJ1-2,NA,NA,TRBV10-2,TGCGCCAGCAGTCCTCCCGGGGGGGGCTATGGCTACACCTTC,CASSPPGGGYGYTF
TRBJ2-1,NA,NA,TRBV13,TGTGCCAGCAGCTTAGGGACAGGAACGAATGAGCAGTTCTTC,CASSLGTGTNEQFF
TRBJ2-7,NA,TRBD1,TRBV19,TGTGCCAGTAGTACCCGGGACAGGGGTGGCCACGAGCAGTACTTC,CASSTRDRGGHEQYF
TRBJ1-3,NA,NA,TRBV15,TGTGCCACCACTCTTACAGACTCTGGAAACACCATATATTTT,CATTLTDSGNTIYF
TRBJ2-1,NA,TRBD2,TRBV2,TGTGCCAGCTGTGCCGAGGGGACTAGGACCAATGAGCAGTTCTTC,CASCAEGTRTNEQFF